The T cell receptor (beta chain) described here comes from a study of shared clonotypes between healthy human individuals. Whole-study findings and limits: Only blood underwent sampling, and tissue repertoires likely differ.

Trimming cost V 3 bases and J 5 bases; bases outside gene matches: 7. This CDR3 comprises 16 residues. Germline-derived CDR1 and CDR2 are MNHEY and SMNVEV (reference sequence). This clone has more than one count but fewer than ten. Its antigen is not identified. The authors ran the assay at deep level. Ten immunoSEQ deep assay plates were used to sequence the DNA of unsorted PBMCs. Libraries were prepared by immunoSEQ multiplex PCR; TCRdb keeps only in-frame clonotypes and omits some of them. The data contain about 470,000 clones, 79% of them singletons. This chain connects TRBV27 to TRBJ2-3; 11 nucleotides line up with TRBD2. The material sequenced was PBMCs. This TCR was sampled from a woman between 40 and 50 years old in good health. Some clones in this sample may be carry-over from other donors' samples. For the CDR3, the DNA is TGTGCCAGCAGTTTTCTAGCGGGAGGACTAGGAGATACGCAGTATTTT. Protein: CASSFLAGGLGDTQYF.